The 32 T cell receptor beta chains below come from one sample, sequenced in a study of T cells in women clearing cervical HPV infection. Measured with immunoSEQ multiplex PCR; TCRdb has only the in-frame clones, and not every one. The repertoire table contains around 35,000 clones. Sequencing was performed on blood buffy coat. The receptors originated from a woman between 18 and 69 years old with a cervical HPV16 infection that either progressed to CIN3+ or cleared (not recorded which).

As to this clone: Read coverage stops 3 residues before the CDR3 terminus; the germline J gene supplies the remainder. This chain joins TRBV20-1 and TRBJ2-7; 9 nucleotides align to TRBD2. CDR1 and CDR2 from the germline V gene are DFQATT and SNEGSKA (reference sequence). J was trimmed by 3 bases and V by 4 bases; bases with no gene match: 10. The CDR3 length is 15 residues. The part of the CDR3 DNA that was read is TGCAGTGCTATCAAGACTAGCGGAGGTATCTACGAG. Translation gives CSAIKTSGGIYE. The complete CDR3 protein is CSAIKTSGGIYEQYF.

About this clone: The junction and the germline gene differ at one end; a read error may be behind it. The read ends 3 residues shy of where the CDR3 ends; the end is completed using the germline J gene. Within the sample, other DNA sequences also encode this same CDR3. V and J are TRBV6-2 or TRBV6-3 and TRBJ1-3; tentative D call: TRBD1 (6 bases). CDR1 and CDR2 (germline): MNHEY, SVGEGT. This CDR3 comprises 16 residues. The CDR3 loop reads CASSYRDTRSGNTIYF. CDR3 DNA (partial): TGTGCCAGCAGTTACCGGGACACCCGCTCTGGAAACACG.

With regard to this clone: The CDR3 is cut off 3 residues early in the read; its end comes from the germline J gene. The chain has TRBV5-6 and TRBJ2-4, with 11 nucleotides matching TRBD1. The V segment lost 6 bases and the J segment 9 bases; nucleotides outside the gene matches: 8. The CDR3 loop spans 14 amino acids. CDR1 and CDR2 (germline): SGHDT, YYEEEE. The CDR3 sequence is CASTHGTGGGIQYF. Incomplete CDR3 DNA: TGTGCCAGCACCCACGGGACAGGGGGGGGCATT.

As to this clone: The sequenced fragment ends 3 residues before the CDR3 boundary, so the rest is inferred from the germline J gene. This chain uses TRBV11-2 with TRBJ2-5, with TRBD2 as a possible D gene (5 bases). The CDR3 is 14 residues long. Germline V gene sequence: CDR1 SGHAT, CDR2 FQNNGV. Trimming removed 5 bases from V and 6 bases from J, with 16 bases in between. CDR3 residues: CASSQRSLGKTQYF. CDR3 DNA, as far as it was read: TGTGCCAGCAGCCAGCGGTCTCTTGGGAAGACC.

A word on this clone: The CDR3 goes on 3 residues after the read ends, and that part is filled in from the germline J gene. The gene calls are TRBV20-1 and TRBJ2-3; 15 positions match TRBD2. CDR1 is DFQATT and CDR2 is SNEGSKA in the germline V gene (reference sequence). The trim removed 0 bases at V and 5 bases at J, leaving 3 bases unmatched. There are 16 residues in the CDR3. Here the CDR3 reads CSARDRTSGGVDTQYF. CDR3 DNA (partial): TGCAGTGCTAGAGATCGGACTAGCGGGGGGGTAGATACG.

Worth noting for this clone: The read ends 3 residues shy of where the CDR3 ends; the end is completed using the germline J gene. V and J are TRBV5-4 and TRBJ1-4, with D maybe TRBD1 (6 bases). Germline V gene sequence: CDR1 SGHNT, CDR2 YYREEE (reference sequence). The V and J ends lost 4 bases and 8 bases respectively, with 15 bases between them. This CDR3 is 14 amino acids long. The DNA read from the CDR3 is TGTGCCAGCAGCCCCACGCAGGGGCAGGAAAAA. It is translated as CASSPTQGQEK. The CDR3, in full, reads CASSPTQGQEKLFF.

Worth noting for this clone: The sequence runs out 3 residues before the end of the CDR3; the remainder is reconstructed from the germline J gene. The V gene is TRBV2, the J gene TRBJ2-7; D gene unclear. CDR1 and CDR2 from the germline V gene are SNHLY and FYNNEI. V was pared by 6 bases and J by 4 bases, with 10 bases between. The CDR3 extends over 12 amino acids. CDR3 DNA (partial): TGTGCCAGCAGCTCGGTATGGTACGAG. The encoded protein is CASSSVWYE. Given in full, the CDR3 is CASSSVWYEQYF.

With regard to this clone: The read ends 3 residues early relative to the CDR3; the germline J gene fills the gap. The chain joins TRBV2 to TRBJ1-3; TRBD1 is a possible D gene (5 bases). This CDR3 contains 15 residues. Germline loops: CDR1 SNHLY, CDR2 FYNNEI. Trimming took off 7 bases at V and 4 bases at J, with 17 bases between the two ends. CDR3 region: CASTREKPQGNTIYF. Incomplete CDR3 DNA: TGTGCCAGCACCAGGGAGAAACCACAGGGAAACACC.

On this clone: The read gets to within 3 residues of the CDR3 end, and the germline J gene fills in the rest. V and J are TRBV20-1 and TRBJ1-1; 10 positions match TRBD1. Germline CDR1 and CDR2: DFQATT and SNEGSKA (reference sequence). The CDR3 is made up of 13 amino acids. After removal of 5 bases from V and 3 bases from J, the junction contained 3 bases not matched to a gene. The CDR3 reads CSALTGGHTEAFF. CDR3 DNA, as far as it was read: TGCAGTGCTTTGACAGGGGGCCACACTGAA.

Worth noting for this clone: The CDR3 is cut off 3 residues early in the read; its end comes from the germline J gene. This sequence joins TRBV7-2 and TRBJ2-7; 11 bases agree with TRBD2. From germline, CDR1 is SGHTA and CDR2 FQGNSA. V was pared by 5 bases and J by 2 bases, with 2 bases of the junction left unmatched. There are 14 residues in the CDR3. The CDR3 DNA, read in part, is TGTGCCAGCAGCGTTAGCGGGGGGGCCTACGAG. It codes for CASSVSGGAYE. The entire CDR3 sequence reads CASSVSGGAYEQYF. Filled out from reference TRBV7-2 and TRBJ2-7, the complete variable domain reads GAGVSQSPSNKVTEKGKDVELRCDPISGHTALYWYRQSLGQGLEFLIYFQGNSAPDKSGLPSDRFSAERTGGSVSTLTIQRTQQEDSAVYLCASSVSGGAYEQYFGPGTRLTVT.

As concerns this clone: The CDR3 is cut off 3 residues early in the read; its end comes from the germline J gene. This chain connects TRBV7-3 to TRBJ2-1; no reliable D call. Looked up from germline, CDR1 is SGHTA and CDR2 is FQGTGA. This CDR3 comprises 13 residues. The V gene lost 1 base and the J gene lost 3 bases, with 4 bases spanning the gap. This CDR3 is CASSLNSYNEQFF. The part of the CDR3 DNA that was read is TGTGCCAGCAGCTTAAACAGCTACAATGAG.

A note on this clone: The read is 3 residues too short to cover the CDR3 end, so that end is filled in from the germline J gene. The rearrangement joins TRBV5-1 to TRBJ1-5; 7 positions agree with TRBD1. The CDR3 runs to 15 residues. The trim removed 0 bases at V and 5 bases at J, leaving 5 bases unmatched. CDR1 and CDR2 (germline): SGHRS, YFSETQ. This CDR3 reads CASSLGGGGDQPQHF. The part of the CDR3 DNA that was read is TGCGCCAGCAGCTTGGGAGGGGGCGGTGATCAGCCC. Full variable domain (outside the CDR3, taken from reference TRBV5-1 and TRBJ1-5): KAGVTQTPRYLIKTRGQQVTLSCSPISGHRSVSWYQQTPGQGLQFLFEYFSETQRNKGNFPGRFSGRQFSNSRSEMNVSTLELGDSALYLCASSLGGGGDQPQHFGDGTRLSIL.

About this clone: The observed sequence ends 3 residues before the CDR3 terminus, with the missing tail filled in from the germline J gene. This rearrangement joins TRBV20-1 to TRBJ2-3; 11 bases map to TRBD2. CDR3 size: 17 residues. The V gene's germline CDR1 is DFQATT and CDR2 SNEGSKA (reference sequence). Trimming at V came to 6 bases and at J to 0 bases, leaving 11 bases not matched to a gene. The DNA read from the CDR3 is TGCAGTGCACTAGCGGGGGAGAGCGAGGGGAGCACAGATACG. Amino acids: CSALAGESEGSTDT. The whole CDR3 protein is CSALAGESEGSTDTQYF.

As regards this clone: Read data end 3 residues before the CDR3 end; the end is taken from the germline J gene. V and J are TRBV5-1 and TRBJ2-7; the match to TRBD2 covers 7 bases. Trimming removed 4 bases from V and 0 bases from J; junction bases left unmatched: 7. This CDR3 contains 15 residues. Germline values: CDR1 SGHRS, CDR2 YFSETQ. CDR3: CASSVGGSPSYEQYF. CDR3 DNA (partial): TGCGCCAGCAGCGTGGGCGGGAGCCCCTCCTACGAG.

For this clone: The read falls 3 residues short of the CDR3 end, and the missing part is taken from the germline J gene. The V and J genes are TRBV5-4 and TRBJ1-1, with TRBD1 as a possible D gene (6 bases). There are 15 residues in the CDR3. The germline V gene has CDR1 SGHNT and CDR2 YYREEE (reference sequence). Trimming removed 3 bases from V and 4 bases from J, with 16 bases in between. CDR3 DNA, as far as it was read: TGTGCCAGCAGCTGGGACACGAAGCAAGGCACTGAA. Protein product: CASSWDTKQGTE. The whole CDR3 sequence is CASSWDTKQGTEAFF.

This chain's CDR3 is CASTQLLSSGANVLFF. Partial CDR3 DNA: TGTGCCAGTACCCAACTCCTTAGCTCTGGGGCCAACGTG. The chain has TRBV19 and TRBJ2-2, with D tentatively TRBD1 (5 bases). With the read ending 3 residues before the CDR3 end, the germline J gene is used to fill in that end. The CDR3 spans 16 residues. Germline V lookup: CDR1 LNHDA, CDR2 SQIVND (reference sequence).

Turning to this clone: Read data end 3 residues before the CDR3 end; the end is taken from the germline J gene. The V gene is TRBV19, the J gene TRBJ2-3; D possibly corresponds to TRBD2 (5 bases). Germline values: CDR1 LNHDA, CDR2 SQIVND (reference sequence). This CDR3 has 14 residues. The CDR3: CASSIASGKETQYF. The CDR3 bases that were read are TGTGCCAGTAGTATAGCCAGCGGCAAAGAGACG.

In regard to this clone: The CDR3 end falls 3 residues outside the read, so it is completed with the germline J gene. In the same sample, other DNA sequences code for this CDR3. The genes are TRBV5-1 and TRBJ2-7; 11 nucleotides align to TRBD1. With V trimmed by 5 bases and J by 1 base, 2 bases remained unmatched. The CDR3 is 14 residues long. The V gene's germline CDR1 is SGHRS and CDR2 YFSETQ. CDR3 loop: CASSGTGGSYEQYF. The part of the CDR3 DNA that was read is TGCGCCAGCAGTGGGACAGGGGGATCCTACGAG.

As to this clone: The CDR3 end is not reached by the read, which stops 3 residues before it; the germline J gene fills it in. The chain has TRBV20-1 and TRBJ2-7; D possibly corresponds to TRBD1 (6 bases). The CDR3 consists of 13 residues. Germline CDR1 DFQATT, CDR2 SNEGSKA (reference sequence). V was pared by 3 bases and J by 1 base, with 10 bases between. Incomplete CDR3 DNA: TGCAGTGCTAGCACAGGGACGTCCTACGAG. It translates to CSASTGTSYE. The whole CDR3 protein reads CSASTGTSYEQYF.

Worth noting for this clone: With the read ending 3 residues before the CDR3 end, the germline J gene is used to fill in that end. The chain is built from TRBV6-2 or TRBV6-3 and TRBJ2-1; D unclear. The germline CDR1 and CDR2 sequences are MNHEY and SVGEGT. V was trimmed by 8 bases and J by 9 bases, leaving 11 bases between them. This CDR3 spans 11 amino acids. The sequenced part of the CDR3 DNA is TGTGCCAGCGCATACGAGGTTGAG. This gives the protein CASAYEVE. The full CDR3 protein is CASAYEVEQFF.

On this clone: With the read ending 3 residues before the CDR3 end, the germline J gene is used to fill in that end. V gene TRBV7-3 combines with J gene TRBJ2-1, with 7 positions matching TRBD1. The CDR3 totals 16 residues. J lost 1 base, V lost 2 bases, and 5 bases had no gene match. Germline CDR1 reads SGHTA; CDR2 reads FQGTGA. The CDR3 reads CASSLQGENSYNEQFF. CDR3 bases read: TGTGCCAGCAGCTTACAGGGGGAAAATTCCTACAATGAG.

As concerns this clone: The read ends 3 residues early relative to the CDR3; the germline J gene fills the gap. The rearrangement links TRBV19 to TRBJ1-2; 8 bases line up with TRBD1. V dropped 5 bases and J dropped 4; count of bases not matched to a gene: 6. The CDR3 extends over 14 amino acids. Germline assignment: CDR1 LNHDA and CDR2 SQIVND (reference sequence). The CDR3 is CASSPGQGAYGYTF. The covered CDR3 bases are TGTGCCAGTAGTCCAGGACAGGGAGCCTATGGC. The full variable domain, completed using reference TRBV19 and TRBJ1-2, is DGGITQSPKYLFRKEGQNVTLSCEQNLNHDAMYWYRQDPGQGLRLIYYSQIVNDFQKGDIAEGYSVSREKKESFPLTVTSAQKNPTAFYLCASSPGQGAYGYTFGSGTRLTVV.

Remarks on this clone: The CDR3 end falls 3 residues outside the read, so it is completed with the germline J gene. The rearrangement links TRBV18 to TRBJ2-2; D is undetermined. The V and J ends lost 0 bases and 7 bases respectively, with 9 bases between them. Looked up from germline, CDR1 is KGHSH and CDR2 is LQKENI. The CDR3 totals 14 residues. CDR3 DNA (partial): TGTGCCAGCTCACCACCGACATTGGTCGGGGAG. Translated, it gives CASSPPTLVGE. The whole CDR3 sequence is CASSPPTLVGELFF.

Remarks on this clone: The sequence runs out 3 residues before the end of the CDR3; the remainder is reconstructed from the germline J gene. J is TRBJ1-2 and V is TRBV6-1; 8 bases are a match to TRBD1. The junction had 8 bases not matched to a gene; V was cut back by 4 bases and J by 4 bases. Germline CDR1 and CDR2: MNHNS and SASEGT. This CDR3 is 15 amino acids long. CDR3 in amino acids: CASSAPGQALYGYTF. Partial CDR3 DNA: TGTGCCAGCAGTGCCCCGGGACAGGCGCTCTATGGC.

Turning to this clone: The read terminates 3 residues ahead of where the CDR3 ends, so the germline J gene completes it. The chain couples TRBV30 to TRBJ2-5; tentative D call: TRBD1 (6 bases). CDR3 size: 15 residues. Germline V gene data show CDR1 as GTSNPN and CDR2 as SVGIG (reference sequence). Trimming left V 2 bases short and J 0 bases short, with 13 bases between. CDR3 region: CAWSWPGAYQETQYF. The sequenced CDR3 bases are TGTGCCTGGAGTTGGCCAGGGGCGTACCAAGAGACC.

This clone is classed as medium-sized by frequency. The read ends 3 residues early relative to the CDR3; the germline J gene fills the gap. The V and J genes are TRBV19 and TRBJ2-7; maybe TRBD1 (6 bases). Germline V lookup: CDR1 LNHDA, CDR2 SQIVND (reference sequence). Trimming removed 5 bases at V and 1 base at J, with 9 bases between. The CDR3 covers 13 residues. The sequenced CDR3 bases are TGTGCCAGTAGTTCCGGACAGTCCTACGAG. Its translation is CASSSGQSYE. The full CDR3 protein reads CASSSGQSYEQYF.

A word on this clone: The read gets to within 3 residues of the CDR3 end, and the germline J gene fills in the rest. The rearrangement uses TRBV19 and TRBJ1-2; D gene uncertain. CDR1 and CDR2 from the germline V gene are LNHDA and SQIVND (reference sequence). The CDR3 consists of 18 residues. Incomplete CDR3 DNA: TGTGCCACCTCTAGGAGGGCGGTAGCGGACTATGCCTACAATGAC. Its translation is CATSRRAVADYAYND. The entire CDR3 is CATSRRAVADYAYNDYTF. The whole variable domain, filled in from reference TRBV19 and TRBJ1-2, reads DGGITQSPKYLFRKEGQNVTLSCEQNLNHDAMYWYRQDPGQGLRLIYYSQIVNDFQKGDIAEGYSVSREKKESFPLTVTSAQKNPTAFYLCATSRRAVADYAYNDYTFGSGTRLTVV.

CDR3 DNA (partial): TGCGCCAGCAGTGATTTGGGACTAGCGGGAGATTACAATGAG. Amino acid sequence: CASSDLGLAGDYNE. The whole CDR3 reads CASSDLGLAGDYNEQFF. The J gene is TRBJ2-1, the V gene TRBV10-1, with TRBD2 identical over 14 bases. The read ends 3 residues early relative to the CDR3; the germline J gene fills the gap. The CDR3 is made up of 17 amino acids. Germline V lookup: CDR1 WNHNN, CDR2 SYGVQD (reference sequence). J was trimmed by 4 bases and V by 3 bases; bases with no gene match: 5.

On this clone: The read ends 3 residues before the CDR3 terminus; that terminus is restored from the germline J gene. V gene TRBV5-6 combines with J gene TRBJ2-1, with unresolved D. Trimming shortened V by 4 bases and J by 8 bases, and 10 bases separated the two germline ends. The CDR3 has 12 residues. Germline CDR1 reads SGHDT; CDR2 reads YYEEEE. CDR3 region: CASSPNADEQFF. The sequenced CDR3 bases are TGTGCCAGCAGCCCAAATGCGGATGAG.

A note on this clone: The read ends 3 residues early relative to the CDR3; the germline J gene fills the gap. V and J are TRBV7-2 and TRBJ2-3, with D perhaps TRBD1 (5 bases). CDR1 and CDR2 from the germline V gene are SGHTA and FQGNSA. This CDR3 is 14 amino acids long. The sequenced CDR3 bases are TGTGCCAGCAGCTTACAGGGTAGCTACGAGACG. This translates into CASSLQGSYET. The entire CDR3 protein reads CASSLQGSYETQYF.

Points on this clone: The CDR3 end lies 3 residues beyond the end of the read and is filled in from the germline J gene. This chain uses TRBV2 with TRBJ1-4; maybe TRBD1 (6 bases). V lost 4 bases to trimming and J lost 7 bases, with 13 bases between them. The CDR3 consists of 14 residues. Germline V gene sequence: CDR1 SNHLY, CDR2 FYNNEI. The sequenced part of the CDR3 DNA is TGTGCCAGCAGTGCTGGAGGGGGAGGTGAAAAA. Protein product: CASSAGGGGEK. The whole CDR3 protein is CASSAGGGGEKLFF.

A word on this clone: Coverage ceases 3 residues before the CDR3 finishes, and the germline J gene fills in the end. The J gene is TRBJ2-1, the V gene TRBV7-2, with 11 bases lining up with TRBD2. CDR3 length: 14 amino acids. The germline V gene encodes CDR1 SGHTA and CDR2 FQGNSA. Trimming cost V 9 bases and J 1 base; bases outside gene matches: 2. Partial CDR3 DNA: TGTGCCAGGGGGACTAGCGGTTCCTACAATGAG. Translating gives CARGTSGSYNE. The full-length CDR3 reads as CARGTSGSYNEQFF. Filled out from reference TRBV7-2 and TRBJ2-1, the complete variable domain reads GAGVSQSPSNKVTEKGKDVELRCDPISGHTALYWYRQSLGQGLEFLIYFQGNSAPDKSGLPSDRFSAERTGGSVSTLTIQRTQQEDSAVYLCARGTSGSYNEQFFGPGTRLTVL.